The clone carrying this T cell receptor beta chain was seen a handful of times. Its target is not known. The germline CDR1 and CDR2 sequences are MDHEN and SYDVKM. The V end was cut by 1 base, the J end by 5 bases, with 12 bases between. The CDR3 is 14 residues long. This specimen comes from a study of regulatory T cells. Amplification used 52 TRBV primers and 13 TRBJ primers. Some clones are missing from TCRdb's copy, which holds only in-frame ones; the method was immunoSEQ multiplex PCR. The sample records around 15,000 clones, around 80% being singletons. A couple of CD3G-deficient patients had more severe autoimmunity; all had some. Patients aged 2 to 39 years had fewer naive T cells. CD4+ T cells were divided by sorting: CD25-high CD127-low Tregs, CD25-low CD127-high conventional cells. Study-wide findings and caveats: Regulatory T cells showed the strongest V-J pair restriction and V/J gene skewing among patient repertoires. Hydrophobic residues at CDR3 positions 6 and 7 were enriched in conventional CD4+ T cells of CD3G-deficient patients.

The sequencing sample was made of conventional CD4+ T cells sorted from blood. The chain employs TRBV28 and TRBJ2-7; D gene uncertain. This clonotype was obtained from a person aged 25 to 45 with CD3G deficiency. For the CDR3, the DNA is TGTGCCAGCAGTTTATTCCAGAGAGCCCACGAGCAGTACTTC. It yields the protein CASSLFQRAHEQYF.